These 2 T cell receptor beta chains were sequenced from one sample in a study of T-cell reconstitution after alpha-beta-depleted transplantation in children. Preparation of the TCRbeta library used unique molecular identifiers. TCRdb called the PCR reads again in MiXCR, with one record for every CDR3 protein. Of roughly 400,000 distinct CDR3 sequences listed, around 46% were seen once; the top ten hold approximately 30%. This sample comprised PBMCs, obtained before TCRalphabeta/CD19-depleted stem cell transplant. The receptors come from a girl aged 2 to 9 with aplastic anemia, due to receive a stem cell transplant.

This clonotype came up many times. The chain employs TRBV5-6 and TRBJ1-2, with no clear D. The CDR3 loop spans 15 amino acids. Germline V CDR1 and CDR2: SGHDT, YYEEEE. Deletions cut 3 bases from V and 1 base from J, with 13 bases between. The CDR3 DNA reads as TGTGCCAGCAGCTCCCAAGGAGTTCTTAACTATGGCTACACCTTC. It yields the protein CASSSQGVLNYGYTF.

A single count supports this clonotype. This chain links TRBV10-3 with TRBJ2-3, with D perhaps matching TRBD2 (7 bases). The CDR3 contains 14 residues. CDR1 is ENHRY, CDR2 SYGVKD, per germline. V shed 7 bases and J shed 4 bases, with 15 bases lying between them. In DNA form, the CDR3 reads TGTGCCATCACTCCAGGGGAGGGGGCAGATACGCAGTATTTT. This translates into CAITPGEGADTQYF.